The rows below give T cell receptor beta chains drawn from one sample of a study of T cell responses to AZD1222 COVID-19 vaccine. TCRdb's table, derived via immunoSEQ multiplex PCR, lists solely in-frame clones and lacks some. Among about 150,000 clones listed, 86% were seen once. This specimen consisted of peripheral blood, obtained on day 0 of MenACWY control vaccination. Receptors were obtained from an adult in good health. The CDR3 runs from the conserved cysteine through the conserved F or W. A D gene is named only where the DNA matches it firmly. Size values are once, few and many counts, or a class for expanded clones, and some rows have none.

>TRBD1|17|TRBV19|once|TRBJ1-5
TGTGCCAGTAGTATATTAGGGACAGCTAATAGCAATCAGCCCCAGCATTTT
CASSILGTANSNQPQHF
>.|14|TRBV5-1|.|TRBJ2-5
TGCGCCAGCAGCTTGGCTCAGAAGGGGGAGACCCAGTACTTC
CASSLAQKGETQYF
>.|18|TRBV7-2|.|TRBJ1-6
TGTGCCAGCAGCCGGAACAGACAGAACCCTCCATATAATTCACCCCTCCACTTT
CASSRNRQNPPYNSPLHF
>TRBD1|16|TRBV19|.|TRBJ2-3
TGTGCCAGTAGTATAGTAGGGGGACAGGGTCCAGATACGCAGTATTTT
CASSIVGGQGPDTQYF
>.|11|TRBV2|.|TRBJ1-1
TGTGCCAGCGGGACATACACTGAAGCTTTCTTT
CASGTYTEAFF
>.|15|TRBV30|.|TRBJ1-6
TGTGCCTGGAGTGTAGTTGCCAGGGGTAATTCACCCCTCCACTTT
CAWSVVARGNSPLHF
>TRBD1|13|TRBV6-5|.|TRBJ1-2
TGTGCCAGCAGTTTGACAGGGGCTAGTGGCTACACCTTC
CASSLTGASGYTF
>.|13|TRBV11-2|.|TRBJ1-4
TGTGCCAGCAGCCTCCCGGGAGCTGAAAAACTGTTTTTT
CASSLPGAEKLFF
>.|15|TRBV5-4|.|TRBJ2-3
TGTGCCAGCAGCCTTGGGCCAACCTTCACAGATACGCAGTATTTT
CASSLGPTFTDTQYF
>.|16|TRBV6-5|.|TRBJ1-4
TGTGCCAGCAGTTACTCGCCGGGCAGCTACGAGCAAAAACTGTTTTTT
CASSYSPGSYEQKLFF
>.|11|TRBV7-9|.|TRBJ1-2
TGTGCCAGCAGCTCCGCCCGTGGCTACACCTTC
CASSSARGYTF
>.|15|TRBV5-1|.|TRBJ1-6
TGCGCCAGCACCCCCTCCGTGGCAATAAGGTCACCCCTCCACTTT
CASTPSVAIRSPLHF
>.|13|TRBV6-1|.|TRBJ1-3
TGTGCCAGCAGTGAAAATGAGGAGGCCACCATATATTTT
CASSENEEATIYF
>TRBD1|13|TRBV24-1|.|TRBJ1-2
TGTGCCACCAGTGTAGGACAGGACTATGGCTACACCTTC
CATSVGQDYGYTF
>.|13|TRBV3-1/TRBV3-2|.|TRBJ2-7
TGTGCCAGCAGCCAAGTAGAGGGGGGCGAGCAGTACTTC
CASSQVEGGEQYF
>.|13|TRBV12-3/TRBV12-4|.|TRBJ2-3
TGTGCCAGCAGTCTTCGGGCCTCAGATACGCAGTATTTT
CASSLRASDTQYF
>TRBD1|17|TRBV27|.|TRBJ2-2
TGTGCCAGCAGCCCATTGTGGGCGACAGGGTACACCGGGGAGCTGTTTTTT
CASSPLWATGYTGELFF
>.|14|TRBV4-2|.|TRBJ1-2
TGTGCCAGCAGCCAAGATAGGGTGTCCTATGGCTACACCTTC
CASSQDRVSYGYTF
>.|14|TRBV27|.|TRBJ2-5
TGTGCCAGCAGACGCCCCGGGGGCCAAGAGACCCAGTACTTC
CASRRPGGQETQYF
>.|12|TRBV24-1|.|TRBJ1-1
TGTGCCACCAGTGATAGAACCGGTAAAGCTTTCTTT
CATSDRTGKAFF
>TRBD2|16|TRBV4-2|.|TRBJ2-3
TGTGCCAGCAGCCAAGGATCTAGCGGGGGCACAGATACGCAGTATTTT
CASSQGSSGGTDTQYF
>TRBD2|15|TRBV11-3|.|TRBJ2-3
TGTGCCAGCAGCCGGACTAGCGGGTTTCGGCGAGGGCAGTATTTT
CASSRTSGFRRGQYF
>TRBD1|18|TRBV5-6|.|TRBJ1-1
TGTGCCAGCAGCTTGGCCGGGACAGGGCGGTTTTTCGACACTGAAGCTTTCTTT
CASSLAGTGRFFDTEAFF
>.|16|TRBV5-6|.|TRBJ1-1
TGTGCCAGCAGCCTCTTCGGAGGGGCGCAGAACACTGAAGCTTTCTTT
CASSLFGGAQNTEAFF
>TRBD1|15|TRBV5-1|.|TRBJ1-6
TGCGCCAGCAGACCGTCCGGGACAGGGGGTTCACCCCTCCACTTT
CASRPSGTGGSPLHF
>.|13|TRBV28|.|TRBJ2-7
TGTGCCAGCAGCCTACGACCCTCGGGTGAGCAGTACTTC
CASSLRPSGEQYF
>TRBD1|15|TRBV7-8|.|TRBJ1-4
TGTGCCAGCAGCGAAACGGGACAGCTCAATGAAAAACTGTTTTTT
CASSETGQLNEKLFF
>.|11|TRBV5-1|.|TRBJ1-1
TGCGCCAGCAGCGTAGGGGGTACAGCTTTCTTT
CASSVGGTAFF